What follows is one T cell receptor beta chain and its context. The sample belongs to a study of blood T cell repertoires in COVID-19. Across the study: Samples representing acute and convalescent COVID-19 were sourced from the United States, Italy and Spain. The analysed material was cDNA or gDNA that came from T cells, B-cell-depleted T cells, or PBMCs.

The CDR3 sequence is 15 residues long. CDR1 SGHTA and CDR2 FQGNSA come from the germline V gene. V lost 5 bases, J lost 1 base, and 5 bases stayed unmatched. Generated by immunoSEQ multiplex PCR, the TCRdb table keeps only in-frame clones and is missing some. Of 150,000 to 180,000 clones listed, approximately 85% are singletons. The source material was peripheral blood. This rearrangement joins TRBV7-2 to TRBJ1-5; 7 bases are a match to TRBD1. This TCR was sampled from a man aged 55 to 70 with COVID-19, enrolled during active disease. CDR3 residues: CASSMDRRSNQPQHF. The DNA of the CDR3 is TGTGCCAGCAGCATGGACAGGAGGAGCAATCAGCCCCAGCATTTT.